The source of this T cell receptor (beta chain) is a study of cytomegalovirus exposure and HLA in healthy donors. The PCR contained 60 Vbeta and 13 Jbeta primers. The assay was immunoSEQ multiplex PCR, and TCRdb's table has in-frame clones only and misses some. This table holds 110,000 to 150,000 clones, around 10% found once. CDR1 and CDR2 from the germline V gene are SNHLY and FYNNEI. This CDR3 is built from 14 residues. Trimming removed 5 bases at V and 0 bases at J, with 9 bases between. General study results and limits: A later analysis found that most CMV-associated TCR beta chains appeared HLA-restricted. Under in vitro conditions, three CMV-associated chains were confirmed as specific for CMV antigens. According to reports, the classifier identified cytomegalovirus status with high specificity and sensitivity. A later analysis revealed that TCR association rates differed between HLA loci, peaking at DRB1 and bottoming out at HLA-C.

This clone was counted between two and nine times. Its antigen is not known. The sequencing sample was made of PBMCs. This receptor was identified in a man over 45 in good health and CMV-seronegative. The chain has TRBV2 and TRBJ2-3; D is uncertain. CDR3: CASSSTPSTDTQYF. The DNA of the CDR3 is TGTGCCAGCAGTTCCACTCCTAGCACAGATACGCAGTATTTT.